This entry concerns a single T cell receptor (beta chain). Its antigen is not identified. Using immunoSEQ multiplex PCR, the repertoire was profiled, and TCRdb retains in-frame clones only, with some absent. This sample has about 89,000 clones, with around 90% found just once. This sample is drawn from a study of T cell responses to AZD1222 COVID-19 vaccine. Whole-study findings and limits: Unmutated variant regions are reportedly the target of nearly half of TCRs that are spike-specific. Donors skewed white British and female; clonal diversity was possibly underestimated.

This CDR3 region has 13 residues. CDR1 and CDR2 from the germline V gene are MDHEN and SYDVKM. V was cut by 7 bases and J by 2 bases, with 8 bases left in between. This sequence joins TRBV28 and TRBJ2-2, with D hard to call. The sequence was collected from an adult in good health. The material was peripheral blood, obtained on day 0 of MenACWY control vaccination. The CDR3 loop reads CASTFSNTGELFF. As DNA, the CDR3 is TGTGCCAGCACCTTCAGCAACACCGGGGAGCTGTTTTTT.